The rows below give T cell receptor beta chains drawn from one sample of a study of blood T cell repertoires in COVID-19. TCRdb's table, derived via immunoSEQ multiplex PCR, lists solely in-frame clones and lacks some. The repertoire consists of 200,000 to 300,000 clones, with about 85% occurring once and the leading ten covering approximately 3.8%. The material sequenced was peripheral blood. All receptors derive from a man in his fifties or sixties who had recovered from COVID-19. The CDR3 runs from the conserved cysteine through the conserved F or W. A D gene is named only where the DNA matches it firmly. A row's size may be missing; if present it is once, few, many or a size class.

TRBD1,TRBJ2-7,TRBV30,18,once,CAWSANLFPGQGFNEQYF,TGTGCCTGGAGTGCGAACCTATTTCCGGGACAGGGCTTTAACGAGCAGTACTTC
TRBD2,TRBJ2-1,TRBV19,16,-,CASSIFAASGVNEQFF,TGTGCCAGTAGTATATTTGCGGCTAGCGGGGTAAATGAGCAGTTCTTC
TRBD1,TRBJ1-2,TRBV6-5,16,few,CASSYRPAGGGYGYTF,TGTGCCAGCAGCTACAGACCCGCAGGGGGCGGTTATGGCTACACCTTC
TRBD2,TRBJ2-5,TRBV5-6,17,-,CASSSVFSGGRQETQYF,TGTGCCAGCAGCTCCGTATTTAGCGGGGGGCGACAAGAGACCCAGTACTTC
TRBD2,TRBJ2-3,TRBV7-9,14,-,CATVGSGGQDTQYF,TGTGCCACCGTTGGGAGCGGGGGGCAAGATACGCAGTATTTT
-,TRBJ1-1,TRBV29-1,12,-,CSAGGWRTEAFF,TGCAGCGCCGGGGGATGGAGGACTGAAGCTTTCTTT
TRBD1,TRBJ1-2,TRBV19,12,-,CASSTQTGPYTF,TGTGCCAGTAGTACGCAGACAGGGCCCTACACCTTC
TRBD2,TRBJ2-7,TRBV13,15,-,CASSLLGQRGHEQYF,TGTGCCAGCAGCTTATTGGGCCAGCGGGGCCACGAGCAGTACTTC
-,TRBJ2-5,TRBV5-1,11,-,CASSLAETQYF,TGCGCCAGCAGCTTGGCGGAGACCCAGTACTTC
-,TRBJ2-7,TRBV20-1,12,-,CSASASSVEQYF,TGCAGTGCTAGTGCGTCGTCGGTCGAGCAGTACTTC
-,TRBJ1-2,TRBV29-1,14,-,CSVEKTLGESGYTF,TGCAGCGTTGAAAAAACCCTGGGAGAGAGTGGCTACACCTTC
TRBD2,TRBJ2-5,TRBV7-2,17,once,CASTLSSGRGGPETQYF,TGTGCCAGCACCCTCTCCTCGGGGCGGGGGGGCCCGGAGACCCAGTACTTC
TRBD1,TRBJ2-1,TRBV5-5,17,-,CASSFRSYRGRSNEQFF,TGTGCCAGCAGCTTCCGGTCGTACAGGGGGCGTAGTAATGAGCAGTTCTTC
TRBD1,TRBJ1-5,TRBV6-2/TRBV6-3,20,-,CASSNPRDREALKGNQPQHF,TGTGCCAGCAGTAACCCCCGGGACAGGGAAGCTCTAAAGGGCAATCAGCCCCAGCATTTT
-,TRBJ1-1,TRBV5-6,14,-,CASRGGARDTEAFF,TGTGCCAGCAGGGGAGGGGCTAGGGACACTGAAGCTTTCTTT
-,TRBJ1-4,TRBV4-2,16,-,CASSQDSAVRAEKLFF,TGTGCCAGCAGCCAAGATAGCGCGGTTCGGGCTGAAAAACTGTTTTTT
TRBD2,TRBJ2-3,TRBV19,17,-,CASSISGGGSGTDTQYF,TGTGCCAGTAGTATTAGCGGGGGGGGATCGGGCACAGATACGCAGTATTTT
TRBD1,TRBJ2-1,TRBV18,15,-,CASSPDAGGRNEQFF,TGTGCCAGCTCACCGGACGCAGGGGGCCGCAATGAGCAGTTCTTC
-,TRBJ1-1,TRBV30,13,once,CAWRNSLNTEAFF,TGTGCCTGGAGAAACAGCTTAAACACTGAAGCTTTCTTT
TRBD2,TRBJ2-2,TRBV2,17,-,CASSEHSGGANTGELFF,TGTGCCAGCAGCGAACATAGCGGGGGGGCAAACACCGGGGAGCTGTTTTTT
-,TRBJ1-1,TRBV5-6,13,-,CASSYGQNLGAFF,TGTGCCAGCAGTTATGGACAAAACCTTGGAGCTTTCTTT
TRBD2,TRBJ2-1,TRBV11-2,15,-,CASSSRLAGYNEQFF,TGTGCCAGCAGCTCCCGGTTAGCGGGGTATAATGAGCAGTTCTTC
TRBD1,TRBJ1-6,TRBV3-1/TRBV3-2,16,-,CASSLNYRGKNSPLHF,TGTGCCAGCAGCCTCAATTACAGGGGTAAGAATTCACCCCTCCACTTT
TRBD2,TRBJ2-1,TRBV6-1,16,-,CASSVLAGASYNEQFF,TGTGCCAGCAGTGTCCTAGCGGGTGCCTCCTACAATGAGCAGTTCTTC
TRBD2,TRBJ2-3,TRBV6-4,15,-,CASSERGLNTDTQYF,TGTGCCAGCAGCGAGCGGGGACTAAACACAGATACGCAGTATTTT
TRBD1,TRBJ1-2,TRBV19,13,once,CASSIAQGYGYTF,TGTGCCAGTAGTATCGCACAGGGGTATGGCTACACCTTC
TRBD1,TRBJ1-5,TRBV4-1,16,-,CASSQGITGGDQPQHF,TGCGCCAGCAGCCAAGGGATAACAGGGGGCGATCAGCCCCAGCATTTT
TRBD2,TRBJ2-1,TRBV6-5,14,few,CASSSAGGYNEQFF,TGTGCCAGCAGTTCTGCGGGGGGGTACAATGAGCAGTTCTTC
-,TRBJ1-2,TRBV3-1/TRBV3-2,17,once,CASSQSAGPTIGYGYTF,TGTGCCAGCAGCCAGTCGGCGGGACCCACAATCGGCTATGGCTACACCTTC
TRBD1,TRBJ2-7,TRBV19,13,-,CASSIGTGYEQYF,TGTGCCAGTAGTATAGGGACAGGCTACGAGCAGTACTTC
TRBD2,TRBJ2-5,TRBV10-1,13,-,CASSHPSGETQYF,TGCGCCAGCAGTCACCCTAGCGGGGAGACCCAGTACTTC
-,TRBJ1-6,TRBV4-2,16,-,CASSQVRGPGNSPLHF,TGTGCCAGCAGCCAAGTAAGGGGTCCAGGGAATTCACCCCTCCACTTT
-,TRBJ1-5,TRBV19,15,-,CASSISGNDNQPQHF,TGTGCCAGTAGTATTTCAGGGAATGACAATCAGCCCCAGCATTTT
-,TRBJ2-5,TRBV14,13,-,CASSQHPGETQYF,TGTGCCAGCAGCCAACACCCGGGTGAGACCCAGTACTTC
-,TRBJ1-1,TRBV30,14,-,CAWSVKGSNTEAFF,TGTGCCTGGAGTGTTAAGGGGTCGAACACTGAAGCTTTCTTT
-,TRBJ1-1,TRBV5-1,14,-,CASSLGGASTEAFF,TGCGCCAGCAGCTTGGGGGGAGCGAGCACTGAAGCTTTCTTT
TRBD1,TRBJ1-2,TRBV19,15,-,CASSTRTGTSRGYTF,TGTGCCAGTAGTACCCGGACAGGGACGTCTCGGGGCTACACCTTC
TRBD2,TRBJ2-3,TRBV7-6,20,-,CASSLVGLAGGPASTDTQYF,TGTGCCAGCAGCTTAGTGGGACTAGCGGGGGGACCCGCTAGCACAGATACGCAGTATTTT
TRBD2,TRBJ2-3,TRBV6-2/TRBV6-3,16,-,CASSRLAGGLQDTQYF,TGTGCCAGCAGTCGACTAGCGGGGGGGCTACAAGATACGCAGTATTTT
-,TRBJ2-1,TRBV30,15,-,CAWSVRQAPYNEQFF,TGTGCCTGGAGTGTTCGGCAGGCTCCCTACAATGAGCAGTTCTTC
TRBD2,TRBJ2-2,TRBV27,18,-,CASSLTPTSGGATGELFF,TGTGCCAGCAGTCTTACCCCGACTAGCGGGGGGGCGACCGGGGAGCTGTTTTTT